The 17 T cell receptor beta chains in this list originate from one sample, sequenced in a study of graft-versus-host responses after intestinal transplantation. Sequencing used immunoSEQ multiplex PCR; TCRdb keeps in-frame clones, though not all of them. This table has around 30,000 clones, approximately 93% appearing once. Here the sequenced sample was PBMCs, taken approximately ten weeks after intestinal transplant. Source of these receptors: a human patient who received an intestinal transplant, so some T cells may come from the graft donor.

V is TRBV28 and J is TRBJ1-1, with TRBD1 matching over 7 bases. The V gene end was trimmed by 2 bases and the J gene end by 7 bases; junction bases not matched to a gene: 7. Germline-derived CDR1 and CDR2 are MDHEN and SYDVKM. CDR3 length: 14 amino acids. CDR3 loop: CASSLIGGAGEAFF. CDR3 nucleotide sequence: TGTGCCAGCAGTTTAATAGGGGGCGCGGGTGAAGCTTTCTTT.

The genes are TRBV4-2 and TRBJ2-7; possibly TRBD1 for D (5 bases). The CDR3 runs 16 residues. Trimming left V 4 bases short and J 6 bases short, with 22 bases between. Germline values: CDR1 LGHNA, CDR2 YNFKEQ. The CDR3 DNA sequence: TGTGCCAGCAGCCCCTCCTTGCAGGGTTATCTACCCGAGCAGTACTTC. Its protein is CASSPSLQGYLPEQYF.

This clone has only one observation. The genes are TRBV7-9 and TRBJ2-2, with TRBD1 matching 7 bases. V was pared by 5 bases and J by 3 bases, with 9 bases of the junction left unmatched. Germline lookup yields CDR1 SEHNR and CDR2 FQNEAQ (reference sequence). CDR3 length: 16 residues. CDR3 loop: CASSRIRGQDTGELFF. In DNA, the CDR3 is TGTGCCAGCAGCCGGATAAGGGGGCAGGACACCGGGGAGCTGTTTTTT.

The chain carries TRBV14 and TRBJ2-1; 7 positions match TRBD2. V lost 4 bases to trimming and J lost 1 base; unmatched junction nucleotides: 7. Germline assignment: CDR1 SGHDN and CDR2 FVKESK. The CDR3 is made up of 16 amino acids. CDR3 region: CASSLMTSSSYNEQFF. The CDR3, as DNA: TGTGCCAGCAGCCTCATGACTAGCTCGTCCTACAATGAGCAGTTCTTC.

CDR3 protein: CASSLTGLYEQYF. CDR3 bases: TGTGCCAGCAGCTTAACAGGGCTCTACGAGCAGTACTTC. The chain uses TRBV11-3 and TRBJ2-7; possible D gene TRBD1, 6 bases. V lost 2 bases to trimming and J lost 3 bases, with 8 bases between them. The CDR3 totals 13 residues. Germline loops: CDR1 SGHNT, CDR2 YENEEA.

This clone was recorded a few times. The V gene is TRBV29-1, the J gene TRBJ1-4, with a weak D call TRBD1 (6 bases). With 5 bases removed from V and 2 bases from J, the gap between germline ends came to 21 bases. The CDR3 covers 17 residues. Germline V CDR1 and CDR2: SQVTM, ANQGSEA. CDR3 region: CSVPQPGGRSTNEKLFF. The CDR3 coding sequence is TGCAGCGTTCCCCAACCGGGGGGCCGGTCCACTAATGAAAAACTGTTTTTT.

The chain employs TRBV4-1 and TRBJ1-2, with D perhaps TRBD1 (5 bases). The CDR3 is 17 residues long. Germline assignment: CDR1 MGHRA and CDR2 YSYEKL. Trimming cost V 4 bases and J 4 bases, with 22 bases left between them. The chain's CDR3 is CASSRGERSRAFYGYTF. The CDR3 DNA reads TGCGCCAGCAGCCGGGGGGAACGGAGCAGGGCCTTCTATGGCTACACCTTC.

V usage is TRBV2 and J usage is TRBJ2-2; 11 nucleotides align to TRBD2. Germline assignment: CDR1 SNHLY and CDR2 FYNNEI. Trimming cost V 3 bases and J 5 bases; bases outside gene matches: 2. This CDR3 spans 15 amino acids. In DNA form, the CDR3 reads TGTGCCAGCAGTGATCTAGCGGGAGGAACCGGGGAGCTGTTTTTT. It specifies CASSDLAGGTGELFF.

This clone was found a few times. The rearrangement uses TRBV10-1 and TRBJ1-1; possibly TRBD1 for D (5 bases). This CDR3 is built from 18 residues. The V gene's germline CDR1 is WNHNN and CDR2 SYGVQD (reference sequence). Trimming removed 0 bases at V and 0 bases at J, with 17 bases between. As DNA, the CDR3 is TGCGCCAGCAGTGAGTCGAATTGCAGGGCCCCGATGAACACTGAAGCTTTCTTT. This gives the protein CASSESNCRAPMNTEAFF.

The V call is TRBV21-1, the J call TRBJ2-3; the DNA was not used to check the table's D call, TRBD1. TRBV21-1 is classified as a pseudogene. This CDR3 is built from 14 residues. CDR3 nucleotide sequence: TGTGCCAGCAGCAAAGCGAACAACACAGATACGCAGTATTTT. This gives the protein CASSKANNTDTQYF.

This clone was seen a single time. J is TRBJ1-5 and V is TRBV19, with D possibly TRBD1 on 6 matching bases. Trimming stripped 2 bases from V and 0 bases from J, with 11 bases between. The CDR3 spans 16 residues. Germline values: CDR1 LNHDA, CDR2 SQIVND (reference sequence). The CDR3 bases are TGTGCCAGTAGTATACACTACAGGGCTAGCAATCAGCCCCAGCATTTT. Its protein product is CASSIHYRASNQPQHF.

The V gene is TRBV4-1, the J gene TRBJ2-1; 7 nucleotides match TRBD2. The germline CDR1 and CDR2 sequences are MGHRA and YSYEKL. The V segment lost 6 bases and the J segment 10 bases; nucleotides outside the gene matches: 12. This CDR3 region has 14 residues. The CDR3 DNA sequence: TGCGCCAGCAGATACCGGGACTATGAAGGGGAGCAGTTCTTC. Translation: CASRYRDYEGEQFF.

The chain combines TRBV7-2 with TRBJ2-5, with 9 bases aligning to TRBD2. Germline-derived CDR1 and CDR2 are SGHTA and FQGNSA. CDR3 size: 16 residues. V shed 1 base, J shed 3 bases, and the junction held 6 bases outside the gene matches. As DNA, the CDR3 is TGTGCCAGCAGCTTAGGGCCAGCGGGGGGAGAAGAGACCCAGTACTTC. It yields the protein CASSLGPAGGEETQYF.

CDR3 sequence (DNA): TGTGCCAGCAGCTTTAGCGTTTTTGTTGGCTACACCTTC. It yields the protein CASSFSVFVGYTF. The V and J genes are TRBV7-9 and TRBJ1-2; no reliable D call. Germline V gene lookup returns CDR1 SEHNR and CDR2 FQNEAQ (reference sequence). CDR3 length: 13 amino acids. Deletions cut 3 bases from V and 7 bases from J, with 12 bases between.

J is TRBJ1-5 and V is TRBV18, with TRBD1 as a possible D gene (6 bases). This CDR3 spans 16 amino acids. Germline CDR1 reads KGHSH; CDR2 reads LQKENI. V was trimmed by 6 bases and J by 6 bases, leaving 21 bases between them. The DNA for the CDR3 is TGTGCCAGCTCTCCATCCTTGTACAGGGAGCGTCAGCCCCAGCATTTT. Translating it yields CASSPSLYRERQPQHF. Filled out from reference TRBV18 and TRBJ1-5, the complete variable domain reads NAGVMQNPRHLVRRRGQEARLRCSPMKGHSHVYWYRQLPEEGLKFMVYLQKENIIDESGMPKERFSAEFPKEGPSILRIQQVVRGDSAAYFCASSPSLYRERQPQHFGDGTRLSIL.

V usage is TRBV6-5 and J usage is TRBJ2-5; 13 nucleotides align to TRBD2. Germline-derived CDR1 and CDR2 are MNHEY and SVGAGI. V shed 1 base, J shed 4 bases, and the junction held 3 bases outside the gene matches. This CDR3 is 16 amino acids long. The CDR3 bases are TGTGCCAGCAGTTACTACGGACTAGCGGGAGTAGAGACCCAGTACTTC. Protein sequence: CASSYYGLAGVETQYF.

This rearrangement joins TRBV4-1 to TRBJ2-1; 8 bases match TRBD2. CDR3 length equals 17 residues. The J segment lost 0 bases and the V segment lost 4 bases, leaving 8 bases of the junction unmatched. From germline, CDR1 is MGHRA and CDR2 YSYEKL. CDR3 sequence reads: CASSPPTSVISYNEQFF. In DNA form, the CDR3 reads TGCGCCAGCAGCCCTCCGACTAGCGTTATCTCCTACAATGAGCAGTTCTTC.